The text below deals with one TCR beta chain. This clone has only a few counts. Its antigen remains undetermined. No quality values exist for individual bases; no much larger clone is one base distant. The CDR3 runs 15 amino acids, cysteine and phenylalanine included. The kept DNA is CDR3 alone, 45 bases in frame from the first base. In the germline V gene (reference sequence), CDR1 corresponds to SSHAT and CDR2 to FNYEAQ. Between the V and J ends, shortened by 1 base and 2 bases respectively, the junction contains 9 bases. This record comes from a study of beta chain features in type 1 diabetes (dated by TCRdb to between 2018 and 2020). With respect to the entire study: Mean age, gender distribution, total cell number and subset yield were not different between patients and healthy donors. A total of approximately 110,000,000 sorted cells were examined across all samples, and a strong correlation was observed between cell number per subset and RNA yield. The study compared the TCRB repertoires of sorted circulating CD4+ T cell subsets in recently diagnosed type 1 diabetes patients with those in matched healthy donors. Regulatory and stem cell-like memory subsets were isolated from only 8 patients and roughly eight healthy donors, whereas naive and central memory subsets came from all 28 donors. Paper-wide results and their limitations: PCR may preferentially amplify shorter templates, but because patient and control samples were amplified and corrected together, any resulting skew would affect both groups equally. A moderate but significant shortening of TCRB CDR3 length was observed in type 1 diabetes patients in all four CD4+ subsets. Because cDNA rather than genomic DNA was sequenced, highly expressing activated cells could have been over-represented, although no difference in activation and CD3 levels was found between groups. The naive, central memory and regulatory TCRB repertoires appeared to resemble one another more closely among patients than among healthy donors. Patients with type 1 diabetes made fewer insertions and deleted more nucleotides at VDJ recombination sites, implying thymic rearrangement abnormalities. HLA sub-analyses involved small numbers of individuals, so any influence of HLA type on TCRB rearrangement remained unresolved.

The High Capacity cDNA Reverse Transcription Kit was used to reverse transcribe all of the isolated RNA, meaning that expressed TCRB transcripts were what got sequenced. Deep immunoSEQ sequencing was performed on naive, central memory and regulatory T cell samples, with an average of roughly 3.3 million total reads per sample. After sorted cells were lysed in RLT buffer, RNA was extracted with DNase-treated RNeasy Micro or Mini kits, with the choice depending on cell number. Each cell subset was processed separately to prevent cross-contamination, with patient and healthy donor samples processed together. The immunoSEQ multiplex PCR was used to amplify TCRB sequences from cDNA, generating 87-bp fragments that spanned the CDR3 region. Sequencing of the amplicons was done on the Illumina HiSeq platform. The source study handled its data this way. PCR bias was corrected computationally using synthetic template baselines, and reads within Hamming distance 2 were collapsed, with unmergeable singletons discarded. Reads were aligned to IMGT to assign V, D and J genes, CDR3 length, and insertions or deletions at six rearrangement sites. Within each subset, clonotype counts were normalized to sorted cell number, after which true diversity and Gini coefficients were computed with the tcR R package. The overlap coefficient, calculated on TCRB nucleotide sequences, was used to quantify repertoire sharing. TCRdb retrieved this table from immuneACCESS and kept in-frame rearrangements only. Not all clones are present; in checked studies, unresolved V genes account for under half, and no reason is known for the remainder. V and J calls and clone size come straight from that table; D and trimming were deduced from the DNA. This sample lists 150,000 to 200,000 clones; 10% to 15% were detected once. The ten most abundant clones make up approximately 0.62% of the sample.

A single peripheral blood draw of approximately 110 mL on average was collected from each donor into heparinised tubes. Naive, central memory, regulatory and stem cell-like memory CD4+ T cells were sorted on a BD FACSAria II using a panel including CD45RO, CCR7, CD25, CD127, CD95 and CD27. A purity above 98% was achieved for all sorted populations. PBMCs were separated immediately by Lymphoprep density gradient centrifugation and were stained directly, without being cultured. So that batch effects would be minimized, each experiment stained and sorted samples in pairs, pairing one healthy donor with one patient.

Sequenced input: central memory CD4+ T cells from blood. The chain is made from TRBV7-7 and TRBJ2-1, with the D gene not clear enough to name. This clonotype was sampled from a woman between 18 and 29 years old in good health. Here the CDR3 is given as CASSLEGGTYNEQFF. The sequenced DNA: TGTGCCAGCAGCTTAGAAGGCGGCACCTACAATGAGCAGTTCTTC.